This T cell receptor beta chain was sequenced for a study of control samples from healthy donors and cancer patients. Generated by immunoSEQ multiplex PCR, the TCRdb table keeps only in-frame clones and is missing some. Found here are roughly 88,000 clones, roughly nine tenths of them singletons; the top ten hold 0.85% to 1%. Germline loops: CDR1 SGHRS, CDR2 YFSETQ. Trimming stripped 4 bases from V and 1 base from J, with 21 bases between. The CDR3 has 18 residues. V usage is TRBV5-1 and J usage is TRBJ2-1, with D possibly being TRBD2 (11 bases). The sequenced material came from blood. The sequence derives from a woman aged 25 to 45 in good health. This CDR3 is CASSPGQGTSGSYNEQFF. The CDR3 DNA is TGCGCCAGCAGCCCGGGACAGGGGACTAGCGGATCCTACAATGAGCAGTTCTTC.